Described below is a single TCR beta chain sequence and its context. Germline CDR1 is KGHDR and CDR2 is SFDVKD. V was cut by 1 base and J by 0 bases, with 12 bases left in between. The CDR3 extends over 17 amino acids. These data are taken from a study of control samples from healthy donors and cancer patients. Sequencing was performed with immunoSEQ multiplex PCR; in TCRdb, only in-frame clones are kept and a portion is missing. The sample records some 150,000 clones, 94% being singletons. The sequenced sample was blood. This clonotype was obtained from a man aged 35-49 years in good health. The chain carries TRBV24-1 and TRBJ1-3; D unresolved. The CDR3 sequence is CATSDLGTMYSGNTIYF. Here the CDR3 DNA reads TGTGCCACCAGTGATTTAGGCACAATGTACTCTGGAAACACCATATATTTT.